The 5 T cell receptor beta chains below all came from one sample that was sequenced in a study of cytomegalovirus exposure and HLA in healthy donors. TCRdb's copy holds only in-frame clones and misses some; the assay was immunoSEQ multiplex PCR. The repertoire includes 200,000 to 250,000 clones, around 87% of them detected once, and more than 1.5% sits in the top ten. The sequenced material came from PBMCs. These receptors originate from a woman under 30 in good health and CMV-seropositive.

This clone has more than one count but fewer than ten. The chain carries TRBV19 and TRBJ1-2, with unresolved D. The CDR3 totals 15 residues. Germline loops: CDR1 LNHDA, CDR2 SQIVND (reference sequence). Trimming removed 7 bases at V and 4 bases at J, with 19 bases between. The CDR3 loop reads CASTTLSGLGYGYTF. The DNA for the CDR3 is TGTGCCAGTACCACACTGTCGGGATTGGGCTATGGCTACACCTTC.

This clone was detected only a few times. CDR3 nucleotide sequence: TGTGCCAGCAGCCAAGATCCCATACAGACGGAGCAGTACTTC. Translated, it gives CASSQDPIQTEQYF. The chain recombines TRBV14 with TRBJ2-7; D is unclear. CDR1 and CDR2 from the germline V gene are SGHDN and FVKESK. V dropped 0 bases and J dropped 7 bases, with 13 bases sitting between them. The CDR3 consists of 14 residues.

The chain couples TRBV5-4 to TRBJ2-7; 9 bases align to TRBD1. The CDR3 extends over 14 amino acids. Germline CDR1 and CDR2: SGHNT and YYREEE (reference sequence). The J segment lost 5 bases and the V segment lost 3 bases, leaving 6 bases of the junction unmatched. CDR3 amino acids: CASSSDRGWNEQYF. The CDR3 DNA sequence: TGTGCCAGCAGCTCGGACAGGGGTTGGAACGAGCAGTACTTC.

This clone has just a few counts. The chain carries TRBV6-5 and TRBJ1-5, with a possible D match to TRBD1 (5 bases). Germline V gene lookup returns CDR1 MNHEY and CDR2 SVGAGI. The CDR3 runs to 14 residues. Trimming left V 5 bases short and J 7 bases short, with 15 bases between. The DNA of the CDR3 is TGTGCCAGCAGTCCGGCGGGGACTGGACAGCCCCAGCATTTT. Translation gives CASSPAGTGQPQHF.

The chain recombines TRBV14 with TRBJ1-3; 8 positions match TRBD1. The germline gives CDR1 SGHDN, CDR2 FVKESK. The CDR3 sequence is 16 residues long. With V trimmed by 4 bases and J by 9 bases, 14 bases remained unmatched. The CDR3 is CASSRSGTGDFSTIYF. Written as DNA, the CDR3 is TGTGCCAGCAGCCGTTCCGGGACAGGAGACTTTAGCACCATATATTTT.